A single sample is the source of the 25 T cell receptor beta chains below, sequenced in a study of T cell changes during pregnancy in multiple sclerosis. Measured with immunoSEQ multiplex PCR; TCRdb has only the in-frame clones, and not every one. The table has about 75,000 clones, more than 80% seen once. The input for sequencing was peripheral blood, taken in the first trimester of pregnancy. These receptors came from a female donor in good health, enrolled as a control in a pregnancy study.

The chain links TRBV9 to TRBJ2-5; 9 bases are a match to TRBD1. CDR1 SGDLS and CDR2 YYNGEE come from the germline V gene. The ends lost 2 bases at V and 2 bases at J; junction bases unmatched: 10. This CDR3 is built from 17 residues. DNA of the CDR3: TGTGCCAGCAGCGTTACGGGACAGGGTAGTTGGCAAGAGACCCAGTACTTC. As protein: CASSVTGQGSWQETQYF.

The chain's CDR3 is CASSYLGLAGGYNEQFF. In DNA, the CDR3 is TGTGCCAGCAGCTACCTTGGACTAGCGGGGGGGTACAATGAGCAGTTCTTC. The chain recombines TRBV7-2 with TRBJ2-1; 15 positions match TRBD2. The CDR3 contains 17 residues. V lost 4 bases, J lost 4 bases, and 5 bases stayed unmatched. Germline CDR1 is SGHTA and CDR2 is FQGNSA. Together with reference TRBV7-2 and TRBJ2-1, the CDR3 gives the full variable domain: GAGVSQSPSNKVTEKGKDVELRCDPISGHTALYWYRQSLGQGLEFLIYFQGNSAPDKSGLPSDRFSAERTGGSVSTLTIQRTQQEDSAVYLCASSYLGLAGGYNEQFFGPGTRLTVL.

The gene calls are TRBV28 and TRBJ2-1; TRBD2 agrees at 8 bases. The CDR3 has 15 residues. CDR1 is MDHEN and CDR2 is SYDVKM in the germline V gene. J lost 0 bases, V lost 6 bases, and 4 bases had no gene match. The CDR3, as DNA: TGTGCCAGCAGACTAGCGGCAGGCTCCTACAATGAGCAGTTCTTC. Translating it yields CASRLAAGSYNEQFF.

V usage is TRBV5-1 and J usage is TRBJ1-2; no clear D. Per the germline V gene, CDR1 is SGHRS and CDR2 is YFSETQ. This CDR3 spans 14 amino acids. The V end was cut by 4 bases, the J end by 0 bases, with 10 bases between. The CDR3 here is CASSLGEPNYGYTF. Here the CDR3 DNA reads TGCGCCAGCAGCCTAGGTGAGCCTAACTATGGCTACACCTTC.

The DNA for the CDR3 is TGTGCCAGCAGCTTAGGCGGGACAGTTTTTAATACGCAGTATTTT. Translation: CASSLGGTVFNTQYF. V usage is TRBV11-3 and J usage is TRBJ2-3; TRBD1 might be the D (7 bases). Trimming cost V 1 base and J 7 bases, with 15 bases left between them. CDR1 and CDR2 (germline): SGHNT, YENEEA. The CDR3 loop spans 15 amino acids.

The chain joins TRBV7-2 to TRBJ1-1; TRBD1 aligns across 7 bases. The CDR3 contains 14 residues. Trimming took 5 bases from V and 5 from J; bases not matched to a gene: 8. Germline CDR1 reads SGHTA; CDR2 reads FQGNSA. CDR3 sequence (DNA): TGTGCCAGCAGCGCTCAGGGGGGCTGGACTGAAGCTTTCTTT. Translating gives CASSAQGGWTEAFF.

The V call is TRBV11-3, the J call TRBJ2-5; D is unclear. Trimming shortened V by 4 bases and J by 1 base, and 10 bases separated the two germline ends. CDR1 SGHNT and CDR2 YENEEA come from the germline V gene. The CDR3 covers 14 residues. In nucleotides, the CDR3 is TGTGCCAGCAGCTCCGACTCGCTCCAAGAGACCCAGTACTTC. As protein: CASSSDSLQETQYF.

This sequence joins TRBV11-2 and TRBJ2-5; tentative D call: TRBD1 (5 bases). The CDR3 has 14 residues. Trimming left V 3 bases short and J 4 bases short, with 12 bases between. The germline V gene has CDR1 SGHAT and CDR2 FQNNGV. CDR3 DNA sequence: TGTGCCAGCAGCTTCGTCTTGGGGCGAGAGACCCAGTACTTC. It specifies CASSFVLGRETQYF.

The rearrangement links TRBV15 to TRBJ1-2; D is unresolved. This CDR3 has 14 residues. The ends were cut back, 5 bases at V and 0 bases at J, with 10 bases in the middle. Germline CDR1 LNHNV, CDR2 YYDKDF (reference sequence). CDR3 amino acids: CATSAPPANYGYTF. In DNA, the CDR3 is TGTGCCACCAGCGCCCCGCCAGCTAACTATGGCTACACCTTC. Looking up the rest from reference TRBV15 and TRBJ1-2 gives the full variable domain: DAMVIQNPRYQVTQFGKPVTLSCSQTLNHNVMYWYQQKSSQAPKLLFHYYDKDFNNEADTPDNFQSRRPNTSFCFLDIRSPGLGDTAMYLCATSAPPANYGYTFGSGTRLTVV.

This clone appeared a few times. The rearrangement joins TRBV4-1 to TRBJ1-2; TRBD1 aligns across 12 bases. Per the germline V gene, CDR1 is MGHRA and CDR2 is YSYEKL. The V and J ends lost 2 bases and 5 bases, in that order; junction bases with no gene match: 15. The CDR3 runs 19 residues. The CDR3 coding sequence is TGCGCCAGCAGCCAACAACAACTAGGGACAGGGGGCTACGGGTATGGCTACACCTTC. Amino acids: CASSQQQLGTGGYGYGYTF.

This chain uses TRBV6-4 with TRBJ1-1; TRBD1 matches at 7 bases. CDR1 is MRHNA, CDR2 SNTAGT, per germline. This CDR3 has 13 residues. With V trimmed by 4 bases and J by 5 bases, 4 bases remained unmatched. CDR3 sequence (DNA): TGTGCCAGCAGTGGGGAGACAGGGACTGAAGCTTTCTTT. Its translation: CASSGETGTEAFF.

The V gene is TRBV13, the J gene TRBJ2-7, with D tentatively TRBD1 (5 bases). Trimming cost V 3 bases and J 0 bases, with 12 bases left between them. This CDR3 comprises 15 residues. Looked up from germline, CDR1 is PRHDT and CDR2 is FYEKMQ (reference sequence). Here the CDR3 DNA reads TGTGCCAGCAGCTTTACAGGTACGAGCTCCTACGAGCAGTACTTC. Amino acid sequence: CASSFTGTSSYEQYF.

V is TRBV30 and J is TRBJ1-1; TRBD1 matches at 7 bases. V lost 5 bases to trimming and J lost 5 bases; unmatched junction nucleotides: 2. The germline V gene has CDR1 GTSNPN and CDR2 SVGIG (reference sequence). The CDR3 has 11 residues. Written as DNA, the CDR3 is TGTGCCTGGCAACAGGGGACTGAAGCTTTCTTT. Its translation: CAWQQGTEAFF. The full variable domain, its missing parts supplied by reference TRBV30 and TRBJ1-1, is SQTIHQWPATLVQPVGSPLSLECTVEGTSNPNLYWYRQAAGRGLQLLFYSVGIGQISSEVPQNLSASRPQDRQFILSSKKLLLSDSGFYLCAWQQGTEAFFGQGTRLTVV.

V is TRBV6-5 and J is TRBJ1-4, with TRBD1 identical over 8 bases. The CDR3 contains 15 residues. Germline trimming cut 0 bases from V and 10 bases from J; bases unmatched to any gene: 7. CDR1 is MNHEY and CDR2 is SVGAGI in the germline V gene. The CDR3 sequence is CASSYSRQGKGKLFF. The CDR3 coding sequence is TGTGCCAGCAGTTACTCAAGACAGGGGAAGGGAAAACTGTTTTTT.

The genes are TRBV29-1 and TRBJ1-1, with 7 bases fitting TRBD1. The germline V gene encodes CDR1 SQVTM and CDR2 ANQGSEA. The CDR3 consists of 12 residues. J was trimmed by 3 bases and V by 6 bases; bases with no gene match: 4. The DNA of the CDR3 is TGCAGCGTGAGACAGGGCGACACTGAAGCTTTCTTT. The encoded protein is CSVRQGDTEAFF.

The rearrangement links TRBV7-8 to TRBJ1-5, with D maybe TRBD1 (6 bases). The V and J ends lost 2 bases and 3 bases respectively, with 11 bases between them. The germline CDR1 and CDR2 sequences are SGHVS and FQNEAQ. The CDR3 is made up of 15 amino acids. CDR3 in DNA: TGTGCCAGCAGCTTAATACAGGGATACAATCAGCCCCAGCATTTT. The encoded protein is CASSLIQGYNQPQHF.

The genes are TRBV7-9 and TRBJ2-2; 7 bases line up with TRBD2. Germline CDR1 and CDR2: SEHNR and FQNEAQ (reference sequence). V gave up 4 bases and J gave up 13 bases; unmatched junction bases: 12. The CDR3 has 14 residues. Here the CDR3 reads CASSWGGTGESLFF. The CDR3 coding sequence is TGTGCCAGCAGCTGGGGGGGTACAGGCGAGTCGCTGTTTTTT.

The chain carries TRBV9 and TRBJ2-1; TRBD2 matches 9 bases. Trimming took 6 bases from V and 5 from J; bases not matched to a gene: 6. This CDR3 is built from 14 residues. Germline CDR1 reads SGDLS; CDR2 reads YYNGEE. CDR3 in DNA: TGTGCCAGCACCCCTAGCGGGACTCACAATGAGCAGTTCTTC. Translated: CASTPSGTHNEQFF.

The V gene is TRBV19, the J gene TRBJ1-4; D not resolved. The CDR3 is 15 amino acids. V was cut by 2 bases and J by 2 bases, with 9 bases left in between. Germline loops: CDR1 LNHDA, CDR2 SQIVND (reference sequence). In nucleotides, the CDR3 is TGTGCCAGTAGTATAAACCCCGGGACTAATGAAAAACTGTTTTTT. It specifies CASSINPGTNEKLFF.

The CDR3 protein is CASSFMNSQYGYTF. The DNA for the CDR3 is TGTGCCAGCAGCTTTATGAACAGCCAATATGGCTACACCTTC. V usage is TRBV7-9 and J usage is TRBJ1-2; D uncertain. Trimming pared 3 bases from V and 5 bases from J, leaving 13 bases between. Looked up from germline, CDR1 is SEHNR and CDR2 is FQNEAQ (reference sequence). The CDR3 loop spans 14 amino acids.

The genes are TRBV25-1 and TRBJ1-4, with 7 positions matching TRBD1. The ends lost 4 bases at V and 0 bases at J; junction bases unmatched: 11. Germline CDR1 is MGHDK and CDR2 is SYGVNS. The length of the CDR3 is 18 residues. The CDR3 loop is CASSGGTDLYATNEKLFF. CDR3 in DNA: TGTGCCAGCAGTGGCGGGACAGACCTCTATGCAACTAATGAAAAACTGTTTTTT.

The V and J genes are TRBV6-6 and TRBJ1-4; no clear D. V was shortened by 3 bases and J by 3 bases, with 11 bases between the two germline ends. Germline CDR1 and CDR2: MNHNY and SVGAGI (reference sequence). The CDR3 loop spans 15 amino acids. CDR3 nucleotide sequence: TGTGCCAGCAGTTATAGTCCGGGGTCTAATGAAAAACTGTTTTTT. Protein: CASSYSPGSNEKLFF.

V and J are TRBV21-1 and TRBJ1-2. TRBV21-1 is labeled a pseudogene. CDR3 length equals 14 residues. This CDR3 is CASSSREGNYGYTF. CDR3 DNA: TGTGCCAGCAGCTCTAGGGAGGGTAACTATGGCTACACCTTC.

This chain connects TRBV11-3 to TRBJ2-2; 8 nucleotides match TRBD1. Trimming cost V 1 base and J 3 bases; bases outside gene matches: 1. Germline V gene lookup returns CDR1 SGHNT and CDR2 YENEEA. CDR3 length: 15 amino acids. Written as DNA, the CDR3 is TGTGCCAGCAGCTTAGGGACAGGGTACACCGGGGAGCTGTTTTTT. Protein sequence: CASSLGTGYTGELFF. Supplemented by reference TRBV11-3 and TRBJ2-2, the full variable domain reads EAGVVQSPRYKIIEKKQPVAFWCNPISGHNTLYWYLQNLGQGPELLIRYENEEAVDDSQLPKDRFSAERLKGVDSTLKIQPAELGDSAVYLCASSLGTGYTGELFFGEGSRLTVL.

The V and J genes are TRBV7-2 and TRBJ2-7; D might be TRBD2 (5 bases). The CDR3 totals 14 residues. Germline V gene lookup returns CDR1 SGHTA and CDR2 FQGNSA. V was cut by 1 base and J by 0 bases, with 7 bases left in between. The CDR3 loop reads CASSLGLSSYEQYF. The CDR3 coding sequence is TGTGCCAGCAGCTTAGGACTAAGCTCCTACGAGCAGTACTTC.